The entry below gives a single TCR beta chain sequence along with its context. This CDR3 contains 15 residues. Between the trimmed V and J ends, which lost 5 bases and 3 bases, there was a span of 17 bases. Germline V gives CDR1 MNHNS, CDR2 SASEGT. Clones were sequenced by immunoSEQ multiplex PCR, and TCRdb holds only the in-frame ones, with some missing. The sample has about 51,000 clones; roughly 93% are singletons. The sample originates from a study of T cell changes during pregnancy in multiple sclerosis. Sequencing was performed on peripheral blood, taken in the second trimester of pregnancy. The source is a female donor with multiple sclerosis, enrolled in a pregnancy study. This chain links TRBV6-1 with TRBJ2-7; D possibly corresponds to TRBD2 (5 bases). CDR3 coding DNA: TGTGCCAGCAGTCAAGAGGACTCCAGCCACTACGAGCAGTACTTC. Translating it yields CASSQEDSSHYEQYF.